The 9 T cell receptor beta chains presented below share a single source sample, sequenced in a study of cytomegalovirus exposure and HLA in healthy donors. PCR used 60 Vbeta primers and 13 Jbeta primers. Assay used: immunoSEQ multiplex PCR; TCRdb lists only in-frame clones, some missing. The table shows under 150,000 clones, with 77% occurring only once. Material for sequencing was PBMCs. The receptors were sampled from a woman between 45 and 60 years old in good health and CMV-seronegative.

The chain employs TRBV7-8 and TRBJ1-6; D remains ambiguous. The V gene lost 4 bases and the J gene lost 8 bases, with 9 bases spanning the gap. The CDR3 is made up of 13 amino acids. The germline V gene encodes CDR1 SGHVS and CDR2 FQNEAQ. CDR3 amino acids: CASSSYMDSPLHF. In DNA form, the CDR3 reads TGTGCCAGCAGCTCGTACATGGATTCACCCCTCCACTTT. Full variable domain (missing parts from reference TRBV7-8 and TRBJ1-6): GAGVSQSPRYKVAKRGQDVALRCDPISGHVSLFWYQQALGQGPEFLTYFQNEAQLDKSGLPSDRFFAERPEGSVSTLKIQRTQQEDSAVYLCASSSYMDSPLHFGNGTRLTVT.

CDR3 nucleotides: TGTGCCAGTAGTATCAAGACAGGGCCACCAAGTAAGAAGTTCTTC. This sequence encodes CASSIKTGPPSKKFF. This sequence joins TRBV19 and TRBJ2-1, with 7 bases lining up with TRBD1. This CDR3 is 15 amino acids long. Germline V lookup: CDR1 LNHDA, CDR2 SQIVND (reference sequence). V was pared by 3 bases and J by 14 bases, with 16 bases of the junction left unmatched.

This clone has only a few counts. The rearrangement uses TRBV15 and TRBJ2-3; D is unresolved. Trimming cost V 2 bases and J 5 bases, with 14 bases left between them. The V gene's germline CDR1 is LNHNV and CDR2 YYDKDF (reference sequence). This CDR3 contains 15 residues. The CDR3 sequence: CATSRSPSSGDTQYF. The CDR3 coding sequence is TGTGCCACCAGCAGATCCCCCTCGTCGGGAGATACGCAGTATTTT.

This chain connects TRBV5-8 to TRBJ2-1, with D perhaps matching TRBD1 (6 bases). V was pared by 4 bases and J by 9 bases, with 20 bases between. Germline CDR1 reads SGHTS; CDR2 reads YDEGEE. The CDR3 sequence is 15 residues long. This CDR3 reads CASSVGVVGDTEQFF. CDR3 coding DNA: TGTGCCAGCAGCGTGGGAGTGGTCGGGGACACTGAGCAGTTCTTC.

In this sample, this clone turned up a few times. CDR3 in amino acids: CASSPLGWEQFF. In DNA, the CDR3 is TGTGCCAGCAGTCCCCTAGGCTGGGAGCAGTTCTTC. The chain has TRBV6-6 and TRBJ2-1; D is ambiguous. Deletions cut 5 bases from V and 10 bases from J, with 12 bases between. This CDR3 contains 12 residues. Germline CDR1 is MNHNY and CDR2 is SVGAGI (reference sequence).

This clone came up a few times. V usage is TRBV7-2 and J usage is TRBJ2-1; a weak D match, TRBD2 (5 bases). V was cut by 1 base and J by 8 bases, with 12 bases left in between. The CDR3 runs to 14 residues. From germline, CDR1 is SGHTA and CDR2 FQGNSA. The CDR3 DNA reads TGTGCCAGCAGCTTAGTAGGACTTGTGGATGAGCAGTTCTTC. Amino acid sequence: CASSLVGLVDEQFF.

The chain has TRBV7-3 and TRBJ2-5; TRBD2 matches 12 bases. From germline, CDR1 is SGHTA and CDR2 FQGTGA. The CDR3 contains 15 residues. With V trimmed by 5 bases and J by 5 bases, 6 bases remained unmatched. The DNA of the CDR3 is TGTGCCAGCAGCCTAAAGGGACTAGCGGGCGAGACCCAGTACTTC. It encodes CASSLKGLAGETQYF.

CDR3 nucleotide sequence: TGTGCCAGCAGTGCGAGGACAGGGATGAACACTGAAGCTTTCTTT. It is translated as CASSARTGMNTEAFF. The chain couples TRBV28 to TRBJ1-1; 8 nucleotides align to TRBD1. Per the germline V gene, CDR1 is MDHEN and CDR2 is SYDVKM. V lost 5 bases and J lost 0; bases outside the gene matches: 5. This CDR3 comprises 15 residues.

V usage is TRBV30 and J usage is TRBJ1-2; D is unclear. The CDR3 contains 13 residues. The germline gives CDR1 GTSNPN, CDR2 SVGIG (reference sequence). Trimming stripped 1 base from V and 2 bases from J, with 8 bases between. CDR3 sequence (DNA): TGTGCCTGGAGTGGAGGGCAGAACTATGGCTACACCTTC. It encodes CAWSGGQNYGYTF. Supplemented by reference TRBV30 and TRBJ1-2, the full variable domain reads SQTIHQWPATLVQPVGSPLSLECTVEGTSNPNLYWYRQAAGRGLQLLFYSVGIGQISSEVPQNLSASRPQDRQFILSSKKLLLSDSGFYLCAWSGGQNYGYTFGSGTRLTVV.